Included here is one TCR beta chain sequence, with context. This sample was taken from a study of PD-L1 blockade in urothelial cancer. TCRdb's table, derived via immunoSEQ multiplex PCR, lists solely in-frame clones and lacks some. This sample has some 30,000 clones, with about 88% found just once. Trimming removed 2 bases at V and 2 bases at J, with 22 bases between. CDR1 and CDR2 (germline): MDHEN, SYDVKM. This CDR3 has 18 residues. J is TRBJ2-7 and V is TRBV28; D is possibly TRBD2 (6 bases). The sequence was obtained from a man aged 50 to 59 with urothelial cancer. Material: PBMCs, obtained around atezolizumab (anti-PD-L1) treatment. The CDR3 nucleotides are TGTGCCAGCAGTTTAGGGACTTTTCGGACACCGACCCCCTACGAGCAGTACTTC. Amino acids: CASSLGTFRTPTPYEQYF.